The entry below describes one TCR beta chain. The antigen remains unidentified. The CDR3 runs to 17 residues. V lost 0 bases to trimming and J lost 4 bases; unmatched junction nucleotides: 11. The germline V gene has CDR1 SGDLS and CDR2 YYNGEE. The repertoire was sequenced with immunoSEQ multiplex PCR; TCRdb's copy has only in-frame clones and lacks some. The data hold roughly 90,000 clones, with around 90% observed a single time. The source of the sample is a study of graft-versus-host responses after intestinal transplantation. Background on the study: Every one of the recipients received anti-thymocyte globulin induction and afterwards took tacrolimus and steroids for roughly 3 years.

Study-wide findings and caveats: Among circulating GvH clones, peak levels were associated with early post-transplant declines in HvG clones. Among recipient marrow samples, GvH clones were found; some appeared first in ileum or blood.

The sequencing here drew on unstimulated CD4+ T cells sorted from spleen or lymph node cells, taken before transplant. J is TRBJ2-7 and V is TRBV9; 9 bases line up with TRBD2. The source is a human donor who was the organ donor for an intestinal transplant. The chain's CDR3 is CASSVAPVGAGGYEQYF. The DNA of the CDR3 is TGTGCCAGCAGCGTAGCCCCCGTTGGCGCGGGAGGGTACGAGCAGTACTTC.